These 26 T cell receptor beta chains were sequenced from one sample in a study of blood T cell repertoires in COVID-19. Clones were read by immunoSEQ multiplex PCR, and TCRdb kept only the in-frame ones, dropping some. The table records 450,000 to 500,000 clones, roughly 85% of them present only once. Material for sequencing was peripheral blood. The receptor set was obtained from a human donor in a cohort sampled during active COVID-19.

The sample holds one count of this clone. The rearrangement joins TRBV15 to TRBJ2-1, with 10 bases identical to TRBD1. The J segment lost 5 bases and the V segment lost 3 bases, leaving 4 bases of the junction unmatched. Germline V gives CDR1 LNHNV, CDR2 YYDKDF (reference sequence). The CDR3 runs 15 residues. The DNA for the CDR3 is TGTGCCACCAGCAGGGGGACAGGGGCGAACAATGAGCAGTTCTTC. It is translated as CATSRGTGANNEQFF.

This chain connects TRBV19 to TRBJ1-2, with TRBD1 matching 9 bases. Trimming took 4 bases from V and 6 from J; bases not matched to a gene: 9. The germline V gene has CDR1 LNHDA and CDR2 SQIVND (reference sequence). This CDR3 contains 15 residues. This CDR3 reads CASSSLTGGFNGYTF. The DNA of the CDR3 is TGTGCCAGTAGTAGCCTGACAGGGGGTTTTAATGGCTACACCTTC.

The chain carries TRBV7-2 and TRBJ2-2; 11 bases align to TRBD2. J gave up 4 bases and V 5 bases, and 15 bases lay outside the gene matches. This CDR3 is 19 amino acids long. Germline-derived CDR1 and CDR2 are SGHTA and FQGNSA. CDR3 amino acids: CASSASFLKGLAVTGELFF. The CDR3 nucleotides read TGTGCCAGCAGCGCTAGTTTCCTTAAGGGACTAGCGGTCACCGGGGAGCTGTTTTTT. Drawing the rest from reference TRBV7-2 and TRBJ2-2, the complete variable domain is GAGVSQSPSNKVTEKGKDVELRCDPISGHTALYWYRQSLGQGLEFLIYFQGNSAPDKSGLPSDRFSAERTGGSVSTLTIQRTQQEDSAVYLCASSASFLKGLAVTGELFFGEGSRLTVL.

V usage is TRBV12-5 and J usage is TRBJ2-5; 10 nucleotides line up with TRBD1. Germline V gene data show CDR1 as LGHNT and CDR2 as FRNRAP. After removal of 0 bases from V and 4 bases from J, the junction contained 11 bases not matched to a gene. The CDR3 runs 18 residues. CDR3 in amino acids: CASGLVIGGQGTVETQYF. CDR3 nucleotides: TGTGCTAGTGGTTTGGTAATAGGGGGACAGGGGACTGTAGAGACCCAGTACTTC.

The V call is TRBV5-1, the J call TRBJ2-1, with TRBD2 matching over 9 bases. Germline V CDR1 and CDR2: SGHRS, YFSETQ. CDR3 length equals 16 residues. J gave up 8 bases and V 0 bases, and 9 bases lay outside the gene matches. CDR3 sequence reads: CASSLATAGGVHEQFF. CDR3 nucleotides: TGCGCCAGCAGCTTGGCCACAGCGGGAGGTGTACATGAGCAGTTCTTC.

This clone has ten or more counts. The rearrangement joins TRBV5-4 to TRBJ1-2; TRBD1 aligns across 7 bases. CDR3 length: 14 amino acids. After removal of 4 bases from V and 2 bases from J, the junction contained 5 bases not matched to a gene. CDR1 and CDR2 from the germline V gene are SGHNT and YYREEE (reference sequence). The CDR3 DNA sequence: TGTGCCAGCAGCGCAAAACAGGGGAACTATGGCTACACCTTC. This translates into CASSAKQGNYGYTF.

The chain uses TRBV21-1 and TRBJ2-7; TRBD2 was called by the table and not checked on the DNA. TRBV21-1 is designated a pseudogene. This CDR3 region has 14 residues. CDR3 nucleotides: TGTGCCAGCAGCCGGAGTGGGTCGTTGTACGAGCAGTACTTC. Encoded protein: CASSRSGSLYEQYF.

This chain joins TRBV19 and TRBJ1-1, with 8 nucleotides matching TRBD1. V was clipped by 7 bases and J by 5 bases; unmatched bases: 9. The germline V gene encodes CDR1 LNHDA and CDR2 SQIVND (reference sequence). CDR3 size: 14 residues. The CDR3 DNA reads TGTGCCAGTACCCGGGACAGGCAAACAACTGAAGCTTTCTTT. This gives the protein CASTRDRQTTEAFF.

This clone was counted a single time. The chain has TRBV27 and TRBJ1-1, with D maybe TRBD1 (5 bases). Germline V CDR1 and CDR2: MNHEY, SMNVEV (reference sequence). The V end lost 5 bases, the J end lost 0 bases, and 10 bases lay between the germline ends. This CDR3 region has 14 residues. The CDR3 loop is CASSTGRVNTEAFF. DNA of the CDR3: TGTGCCAGCAGTACAGGTCGGGTGAACACTGAAGCTTTCTTT.

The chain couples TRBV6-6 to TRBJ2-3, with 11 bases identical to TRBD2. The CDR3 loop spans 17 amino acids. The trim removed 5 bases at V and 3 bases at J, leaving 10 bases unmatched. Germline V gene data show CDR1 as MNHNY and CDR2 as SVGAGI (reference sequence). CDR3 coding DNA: TGTGCCAGCAGTCATAAGACGGGACTAGCGGAAACAGATACGCAGTATTTT. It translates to CASSHKTGLAETDTQYF.

In DNA, the CDR3 is TGTGCCAGCAGTATAGTTCTAGCGGGGACAGATACGCAGTATTTT. It translates to CASSIVLAGTDTQYF. J is TRBJ2-3 and V is TRBV2, with 9 positions matching TRBD2. Looked up from germline, CDR1 is SNHLY and CDR2 is FYNNEI. Unmatched junction bases numbered 6, after V lost 5 bases and J lost 3 bases. This CDR3 has 15 amino acids.

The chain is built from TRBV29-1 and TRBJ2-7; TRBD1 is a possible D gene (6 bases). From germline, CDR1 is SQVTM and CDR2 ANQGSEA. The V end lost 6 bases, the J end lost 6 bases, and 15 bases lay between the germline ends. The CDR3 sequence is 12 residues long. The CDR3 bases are TGCAGCGTCCTGACAGGAAGGGGCGAGCAGTACTTC. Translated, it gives CSVLTGRGEQYF.

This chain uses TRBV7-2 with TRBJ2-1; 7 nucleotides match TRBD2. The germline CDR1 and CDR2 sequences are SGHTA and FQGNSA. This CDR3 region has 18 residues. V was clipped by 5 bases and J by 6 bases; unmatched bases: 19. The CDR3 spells CASSRRTSDPPRGNEQFF. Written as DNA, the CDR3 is TGTGCCAGCAGCCGGCGTACTAGCGACCCCCCGAGGGGCAATGAGCAGTTCTTC.

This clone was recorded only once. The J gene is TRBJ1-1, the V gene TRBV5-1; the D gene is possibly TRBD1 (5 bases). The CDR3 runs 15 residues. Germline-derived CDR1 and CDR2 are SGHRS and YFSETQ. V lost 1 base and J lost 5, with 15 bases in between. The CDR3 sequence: CASSLYRGERTEAFF. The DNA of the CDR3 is TGCGCCAGCAGCTTGTACCGGGGGGAGAGGACTGAAGCTTTCTTT.

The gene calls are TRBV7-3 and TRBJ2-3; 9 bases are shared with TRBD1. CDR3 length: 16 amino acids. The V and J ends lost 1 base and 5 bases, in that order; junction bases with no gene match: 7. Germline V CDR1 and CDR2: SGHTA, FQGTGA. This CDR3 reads CASSLRRTGVGDTQYF. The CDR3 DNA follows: TGTGCCAGCAGCTTAAGGAGGACAGGGGTGGGAGATACGCAGTATTTT.

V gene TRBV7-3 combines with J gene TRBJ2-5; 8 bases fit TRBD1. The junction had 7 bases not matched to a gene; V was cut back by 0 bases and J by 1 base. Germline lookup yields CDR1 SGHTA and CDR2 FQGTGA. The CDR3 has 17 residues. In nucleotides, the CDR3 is TGTGCCAGCAGCTTAACAGGACAGGGAGCCGTCCAAGAGACCCAGTACTTC. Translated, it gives CASSLTGQGAVQETQYF.

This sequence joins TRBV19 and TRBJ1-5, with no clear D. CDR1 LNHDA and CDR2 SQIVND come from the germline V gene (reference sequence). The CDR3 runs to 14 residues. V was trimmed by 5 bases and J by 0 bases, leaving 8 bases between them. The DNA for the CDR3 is TGTGCCAGTAGTGCGACAAATAGCAATCAGCCCCAGCATTTT. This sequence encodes CASSATNSNQPQHF.

The CDR3 coding sequence is TGTGCCAGCACCCGACAGACAACCATGAACACTGAAGCTTTCTTT. This gives the protein CASTRQTTMNTEAFF. The rearrangement joins TRBV7-2 to TRBJ1-1, with D perhaps matching TRBD1 (5 bases). V shed 7 bases and J shed 0 bases, with 15 bases lying between them. The germline CDR1 and CDR2 sequences are SGHTA and FQGNSA. The CDR3 is 15 amino acids.

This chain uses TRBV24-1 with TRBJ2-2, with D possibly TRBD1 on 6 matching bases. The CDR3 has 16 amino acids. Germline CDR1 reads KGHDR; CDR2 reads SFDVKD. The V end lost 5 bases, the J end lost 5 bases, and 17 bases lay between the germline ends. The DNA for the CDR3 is TGTGCCACCAGTGGAGGTTGGGGGCGCCGGACCGGGGAGCTGTTTTTT. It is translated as CATSGGWGRRTGELFF.

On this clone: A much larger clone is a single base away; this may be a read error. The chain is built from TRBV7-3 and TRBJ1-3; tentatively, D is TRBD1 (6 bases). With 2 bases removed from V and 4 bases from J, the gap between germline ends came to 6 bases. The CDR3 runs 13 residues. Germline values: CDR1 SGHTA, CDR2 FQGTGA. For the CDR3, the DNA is TGTGCCAGCAGCTTAGACAGGGGAAACACCATATATTTT. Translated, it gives CASSLDRGNTIYF.

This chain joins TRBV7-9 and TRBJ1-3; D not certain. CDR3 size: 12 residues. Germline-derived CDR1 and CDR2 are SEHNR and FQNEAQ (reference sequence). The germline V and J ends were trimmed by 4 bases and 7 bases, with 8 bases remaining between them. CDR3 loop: CASSYIGNTIYF. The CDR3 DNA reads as TGTGCCAGCAGCTACATCGGGAACACCATATATTTT.

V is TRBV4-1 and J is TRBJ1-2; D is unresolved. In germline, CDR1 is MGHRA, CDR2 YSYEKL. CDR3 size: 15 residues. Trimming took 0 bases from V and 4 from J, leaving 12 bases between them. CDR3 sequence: CASSQEAGRSYGYTF. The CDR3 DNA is TGCGCCAGCAGCCAAGAGGCTGGCCGGAGCTATGGCTACACCTTC.

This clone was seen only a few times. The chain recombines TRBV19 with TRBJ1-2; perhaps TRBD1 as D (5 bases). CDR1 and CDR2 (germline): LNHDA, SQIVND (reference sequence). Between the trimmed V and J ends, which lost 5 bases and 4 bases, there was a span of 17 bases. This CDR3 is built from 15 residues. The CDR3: CASSPGTQTLYGYTF. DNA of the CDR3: TGTGCCAGTAGTCCCGGGACTCAAACCCTCTATGGCTACACCTTC.

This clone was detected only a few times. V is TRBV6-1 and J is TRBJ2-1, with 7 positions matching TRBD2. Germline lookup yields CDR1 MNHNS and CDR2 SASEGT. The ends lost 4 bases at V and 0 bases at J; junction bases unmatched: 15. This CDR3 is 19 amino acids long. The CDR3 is CASSAVAAGATSSYNEQFF. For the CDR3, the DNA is TGTGCCAGCAGTGCCGTCGCTGCGGGAGCGACCAGCTCCTACAATGAGCAGTTCTTC.

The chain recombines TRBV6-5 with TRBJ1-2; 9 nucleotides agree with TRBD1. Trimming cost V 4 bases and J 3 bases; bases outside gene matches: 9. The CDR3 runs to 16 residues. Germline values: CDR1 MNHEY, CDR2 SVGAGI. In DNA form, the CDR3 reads TGTGCCAGCAGTTTCGGACAGGGGACAATGGACTATGGCTACACCTTC. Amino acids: CASSFGQGTMDYGYTF.

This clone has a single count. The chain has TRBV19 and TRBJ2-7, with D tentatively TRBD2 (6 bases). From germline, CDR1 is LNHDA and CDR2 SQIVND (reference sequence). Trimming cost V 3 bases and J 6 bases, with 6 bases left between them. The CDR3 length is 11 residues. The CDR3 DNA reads TGTGCCAGTAGTATCGGGAGCGAGCAGTACTTC. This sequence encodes CASSIGSEQYF.